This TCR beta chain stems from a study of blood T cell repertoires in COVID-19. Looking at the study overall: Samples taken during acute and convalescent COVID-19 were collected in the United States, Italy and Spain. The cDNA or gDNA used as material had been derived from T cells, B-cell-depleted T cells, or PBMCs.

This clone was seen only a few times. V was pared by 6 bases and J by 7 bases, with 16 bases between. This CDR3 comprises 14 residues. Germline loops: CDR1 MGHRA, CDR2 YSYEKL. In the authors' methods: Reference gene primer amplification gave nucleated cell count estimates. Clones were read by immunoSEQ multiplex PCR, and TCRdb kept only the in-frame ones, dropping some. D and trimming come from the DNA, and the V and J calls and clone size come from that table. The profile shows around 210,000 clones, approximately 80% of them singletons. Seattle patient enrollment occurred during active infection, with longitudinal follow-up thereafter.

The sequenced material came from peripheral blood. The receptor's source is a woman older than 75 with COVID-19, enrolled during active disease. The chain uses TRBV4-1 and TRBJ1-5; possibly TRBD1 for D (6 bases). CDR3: CASSPEGGYQPQHF. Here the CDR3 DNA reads TGCGCCAGCAGTCCCGAGGGGGGGTACCAGCCCCAGCATTTT.